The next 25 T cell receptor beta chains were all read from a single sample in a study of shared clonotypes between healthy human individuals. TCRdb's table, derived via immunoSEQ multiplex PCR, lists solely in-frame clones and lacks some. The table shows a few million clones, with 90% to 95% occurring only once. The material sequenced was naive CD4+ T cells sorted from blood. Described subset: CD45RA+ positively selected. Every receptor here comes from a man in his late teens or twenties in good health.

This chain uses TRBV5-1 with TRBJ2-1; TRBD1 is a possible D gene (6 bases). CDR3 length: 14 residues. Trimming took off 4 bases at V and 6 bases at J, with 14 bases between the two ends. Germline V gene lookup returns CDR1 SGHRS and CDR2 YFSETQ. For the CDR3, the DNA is TGCGCCAGCAGCATAATGGACAGCGCCAATGAGCAGTTCTTC. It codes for CASSIMDSANEQFF.

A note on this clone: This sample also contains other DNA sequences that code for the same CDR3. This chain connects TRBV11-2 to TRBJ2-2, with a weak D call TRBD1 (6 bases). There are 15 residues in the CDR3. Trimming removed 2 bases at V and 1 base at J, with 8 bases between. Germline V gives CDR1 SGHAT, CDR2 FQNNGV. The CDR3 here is CASSLRQVNTGELFF. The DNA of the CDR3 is TGTGCCAGCAGCTTAAGACAGGTGAACACCGGGGAGCTGTTTTTT.

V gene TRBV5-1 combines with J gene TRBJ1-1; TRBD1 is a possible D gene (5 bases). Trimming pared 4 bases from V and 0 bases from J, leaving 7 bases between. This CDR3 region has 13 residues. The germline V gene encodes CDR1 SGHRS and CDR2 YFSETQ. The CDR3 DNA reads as TGCGCCAGCAGCGGGACCCTGAACACTGAAGCTTTCTTT. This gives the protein CASSGTLNTEAFF.

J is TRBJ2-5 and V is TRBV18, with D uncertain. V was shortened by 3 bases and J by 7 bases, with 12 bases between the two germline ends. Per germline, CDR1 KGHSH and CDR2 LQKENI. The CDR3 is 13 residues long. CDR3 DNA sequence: TGTGCCAGCTCACCGTTTCACCCCGGGACCCAGTACTTC. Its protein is CASSPFHPGTQYF.

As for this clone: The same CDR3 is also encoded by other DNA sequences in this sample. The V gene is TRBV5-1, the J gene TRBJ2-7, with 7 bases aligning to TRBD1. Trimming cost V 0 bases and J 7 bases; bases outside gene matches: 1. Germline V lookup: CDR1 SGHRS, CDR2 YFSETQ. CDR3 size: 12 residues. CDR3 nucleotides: TGCGCCAGCAGCTTGGGACAGGGTGAGCAGTACTTC. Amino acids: CASSLGQGEQYF.

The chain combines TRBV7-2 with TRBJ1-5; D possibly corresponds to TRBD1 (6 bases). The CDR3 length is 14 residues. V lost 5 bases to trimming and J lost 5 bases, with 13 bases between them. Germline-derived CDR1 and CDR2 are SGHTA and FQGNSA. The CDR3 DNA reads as TGTGCCAGCAGCCGGGGGGCAGGAGATCAGCCCCAGCATTTT. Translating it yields CASSRGAGDQPQHF.

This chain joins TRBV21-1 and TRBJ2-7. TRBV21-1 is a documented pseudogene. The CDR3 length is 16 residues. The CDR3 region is CASSKGRAGLGDEQYF. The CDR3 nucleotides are TGTGCCAGCAGCAAAGGTCGGGCAGGGCTGGGAGACGAGCAGTACTTC.

For the CDR3, the DNA is TGTGCAAGTCCCGCCGGGGGGGAGAGCGCCACCGGGGAGCTGTTTTTT. It codes for CASPAGGESATGELFF. The chain uses TRBV12-2 and TRBJ2-2; the D call in the table, TRBD2, was not verified against the DNA. TRBV12-2 is a pseudogene locus. The CDR3 is made up of 16 amino acids.

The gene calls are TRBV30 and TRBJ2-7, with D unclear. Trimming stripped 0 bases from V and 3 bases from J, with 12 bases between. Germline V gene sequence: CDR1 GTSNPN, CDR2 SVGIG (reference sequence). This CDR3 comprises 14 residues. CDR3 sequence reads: CAWSVGLMGYEQYF. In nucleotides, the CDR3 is TGTGCCTGGAGTGTGGGTCTCATGGGCTACGAGCAGTACTTC. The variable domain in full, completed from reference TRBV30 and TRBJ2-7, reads SQTIHQWPATLVQPVGSPLSLECTVEGTSNPNLYWYRQAAGRGLQLLFYSVGIGQISSEVPQNLSASRPQDRQFILSSKKLLLSDSGFYLCAWSVGLMGYEQYFGPGTRLTVT.

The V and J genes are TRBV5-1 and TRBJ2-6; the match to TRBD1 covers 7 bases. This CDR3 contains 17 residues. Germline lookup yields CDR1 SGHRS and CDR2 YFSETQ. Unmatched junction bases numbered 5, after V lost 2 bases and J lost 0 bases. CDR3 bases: TGCGCCAGCAGCTTCACCGGGACAGCCTCTGGGGCCAACGTCCTGACTTTC. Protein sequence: CASSFTGTASGANVLTF.

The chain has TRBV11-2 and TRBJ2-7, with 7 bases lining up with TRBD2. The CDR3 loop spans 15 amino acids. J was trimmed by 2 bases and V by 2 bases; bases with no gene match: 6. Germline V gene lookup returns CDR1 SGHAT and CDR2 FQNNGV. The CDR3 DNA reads TGTGCCAGCAGCTTAACAGGACTAGGACCCTACGAGCAGTACTTC. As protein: CASSLTGLGPYEQYF.

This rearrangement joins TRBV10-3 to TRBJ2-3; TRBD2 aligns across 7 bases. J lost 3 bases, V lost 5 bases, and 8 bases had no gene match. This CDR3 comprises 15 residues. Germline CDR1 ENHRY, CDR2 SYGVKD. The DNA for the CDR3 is TGTGCCATCAGTATGGGCGGGAGTTCAACAGATACGCAGTATTTT. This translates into CAISMGGSSTDTQYF.

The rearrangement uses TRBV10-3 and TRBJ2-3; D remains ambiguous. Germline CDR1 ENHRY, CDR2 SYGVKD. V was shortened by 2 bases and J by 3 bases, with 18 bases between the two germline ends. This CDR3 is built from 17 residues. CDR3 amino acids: CAISEPRISAVTDTQYF. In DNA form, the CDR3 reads TGTGCCATCAGTGAGCCCCGCATATCAGCCGTGACAGATACGCAGTATTTT.

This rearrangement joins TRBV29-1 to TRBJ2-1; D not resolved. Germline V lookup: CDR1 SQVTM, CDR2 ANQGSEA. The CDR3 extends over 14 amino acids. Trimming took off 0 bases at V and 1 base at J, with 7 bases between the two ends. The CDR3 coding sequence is TGCAGCGTTGAAGACCCTAGATCCTACAATGAGCAGTTCTTC. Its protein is CSVEDPRSYNEQFF.

As DNA, the CDR3 is TGTGCCAGTAGTAGAGCGGAGACGAACACCGGGGAGCTGTTTTTT. This translates into CASSRAETNTGELFF. The rearrangement joins TRBV19 to TRBJ2-2; D is perhaps TRBD2 (5 bases). V dropped 4 bases and J dropped 0 bases, with 9 bases sitting between them. CDR1 and CDR2 from the germline V gene are LNHDA and SQIVND (reference sequence). The CDR3 has 15 amino acids.

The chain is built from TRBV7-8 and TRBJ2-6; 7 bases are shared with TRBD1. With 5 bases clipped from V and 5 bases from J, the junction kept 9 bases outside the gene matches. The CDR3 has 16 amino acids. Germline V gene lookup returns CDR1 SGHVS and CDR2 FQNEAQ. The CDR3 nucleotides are TGTGCCAGCAGCCCGACAGGGTTGGGGTGGGCCAACGTCCTGACTTTC. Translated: CASSPTGLGWANVLTF. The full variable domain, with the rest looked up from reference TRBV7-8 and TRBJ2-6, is GAGVSQSPRYKVAKRGQDVALRCDPISGHVSLFWYQQALGQGPEFLTYFQNEAQLDKSGLPSDRFFAERPEGSVSTLKIQRTQQEDSAVYLCASSPTGLGWANVLTFGAGSRLTVL.

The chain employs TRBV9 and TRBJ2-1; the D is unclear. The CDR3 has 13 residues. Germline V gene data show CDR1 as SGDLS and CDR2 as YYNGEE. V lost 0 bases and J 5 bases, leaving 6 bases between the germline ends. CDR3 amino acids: CASSVDFHNEQFF. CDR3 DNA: TGTGCCAGCAGCGTAGACTTCCACAATGAGCAGTTCTTC.

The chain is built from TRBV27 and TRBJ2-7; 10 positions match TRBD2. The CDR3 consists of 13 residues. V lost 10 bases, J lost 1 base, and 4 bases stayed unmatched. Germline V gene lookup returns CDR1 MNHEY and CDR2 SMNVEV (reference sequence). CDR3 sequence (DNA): TGTGCCACGAAGCGGGGGGGGTCCTACGAGCAGTACTTC. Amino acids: CATKRGGSYEQYF.

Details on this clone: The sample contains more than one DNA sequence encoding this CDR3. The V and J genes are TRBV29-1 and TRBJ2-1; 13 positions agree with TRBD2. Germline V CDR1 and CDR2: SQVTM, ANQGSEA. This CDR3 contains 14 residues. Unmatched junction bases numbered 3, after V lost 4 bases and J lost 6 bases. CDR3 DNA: TGCAGCGTTGGCGGACTAGCGGGGGTCAATGAGCAGTTCTTC. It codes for CSVGGLAGVNEQFF.

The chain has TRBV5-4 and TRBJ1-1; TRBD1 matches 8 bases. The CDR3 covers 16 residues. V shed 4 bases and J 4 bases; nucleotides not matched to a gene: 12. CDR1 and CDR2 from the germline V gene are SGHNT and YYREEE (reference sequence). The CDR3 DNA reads TGTGCCAGCAGCCTCCGACAGGGGCCCGGGAGCACTGAAGCTTTCTTT. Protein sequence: CASSLRQGPGSTEAFF.

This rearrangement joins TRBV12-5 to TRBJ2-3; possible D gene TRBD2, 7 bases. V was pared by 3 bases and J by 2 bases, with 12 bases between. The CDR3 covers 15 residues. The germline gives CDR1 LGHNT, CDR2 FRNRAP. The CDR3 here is CASGLGGGATDTQYF. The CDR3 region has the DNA TGTGCTAGTGGTTTAGGGGGGGGAGCCACAGATACGCAGTATTTT.

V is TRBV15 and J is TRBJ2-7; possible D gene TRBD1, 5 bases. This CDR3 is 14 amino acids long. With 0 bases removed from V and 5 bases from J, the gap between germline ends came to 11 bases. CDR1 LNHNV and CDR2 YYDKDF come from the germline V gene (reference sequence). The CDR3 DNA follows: TGTGCCACCAGCAGAGACAGGGCCCAGGACGAGCAGTACTTC. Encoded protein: CATSRDRAQDEQYF.

The CDR3 region has the DNA TGTGCCAGCAGCCGGACCGCGGACCGGGTTCAGTACTTC. Translating it yields CASSRTADRVQYF. The chain recombines TRBV7-8 with TRBJ2-4; D unclear. CDR3 size: 13 residues. V was clipped by 5 bases and J by 11 bases, with 16 bases between them. From germline, CDR1 is SGHVS and CDR2 FQNEAQ.

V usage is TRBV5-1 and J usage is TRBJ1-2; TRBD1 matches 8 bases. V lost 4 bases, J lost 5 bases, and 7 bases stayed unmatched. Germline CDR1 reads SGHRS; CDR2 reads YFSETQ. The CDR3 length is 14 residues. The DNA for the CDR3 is TGCGCCAGCAGCCCGACAGGGGATGATTATGGCTACACCTTC. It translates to CASSPTGDDYGYTF. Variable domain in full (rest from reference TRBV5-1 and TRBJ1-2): KAGVTQTPRYLIKTRGQQVTLSCSPISGHRSVSWYQQTPGQGLQFLFEYFSETQRNKGNFPGRFSGRQFSNSRSEMNVSTLELGDSALYLCASSPTGDDYGYTFGSGTRLTVV.

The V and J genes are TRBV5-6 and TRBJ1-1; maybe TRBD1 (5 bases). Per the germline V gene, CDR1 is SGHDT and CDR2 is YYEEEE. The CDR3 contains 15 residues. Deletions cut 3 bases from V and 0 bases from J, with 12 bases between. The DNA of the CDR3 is TGTGCCAGCAGCTGGGGGACGCCGCTGAACACTGAAGCTTTCTTT. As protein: CASSWGTPLNTEAFF.